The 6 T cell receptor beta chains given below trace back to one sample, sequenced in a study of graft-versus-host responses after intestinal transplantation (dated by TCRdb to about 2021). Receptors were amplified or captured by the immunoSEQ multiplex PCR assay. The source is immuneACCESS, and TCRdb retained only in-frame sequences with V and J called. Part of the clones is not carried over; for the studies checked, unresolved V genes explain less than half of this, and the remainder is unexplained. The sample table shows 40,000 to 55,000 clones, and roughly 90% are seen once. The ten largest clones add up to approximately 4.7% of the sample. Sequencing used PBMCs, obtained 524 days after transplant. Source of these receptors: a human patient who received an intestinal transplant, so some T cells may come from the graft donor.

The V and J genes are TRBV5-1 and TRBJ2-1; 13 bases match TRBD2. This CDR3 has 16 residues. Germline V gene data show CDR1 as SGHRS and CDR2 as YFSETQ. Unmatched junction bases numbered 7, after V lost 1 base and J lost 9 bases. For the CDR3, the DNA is TGCGCCAGCAGCTTGTTCGGACTAGCGGGAGCAGGTGAGCAGTTCTTC. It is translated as CASSLFGLAGAGEQFF.

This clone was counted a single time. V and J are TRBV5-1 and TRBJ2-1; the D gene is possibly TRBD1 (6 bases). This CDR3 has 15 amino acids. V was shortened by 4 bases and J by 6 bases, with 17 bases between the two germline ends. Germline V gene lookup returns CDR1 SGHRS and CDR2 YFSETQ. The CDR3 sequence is CASSLQQGPTNEQFF. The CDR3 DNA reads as TGCGCCAGCAGCCTCCAGCAGGGGCCCACCAATGAGCAGTTCTTC.

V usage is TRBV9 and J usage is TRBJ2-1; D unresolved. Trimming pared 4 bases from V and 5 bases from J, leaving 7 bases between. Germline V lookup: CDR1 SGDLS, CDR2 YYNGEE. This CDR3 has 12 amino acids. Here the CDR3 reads CASSPENNEQFF. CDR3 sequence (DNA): TGTGCCAGCAGCCCTGAGAACAATGAGCAGTTCTTC.

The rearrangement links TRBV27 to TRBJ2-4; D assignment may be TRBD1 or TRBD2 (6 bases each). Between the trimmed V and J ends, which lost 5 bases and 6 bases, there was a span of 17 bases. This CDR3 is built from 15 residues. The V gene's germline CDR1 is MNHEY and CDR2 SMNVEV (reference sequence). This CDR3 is CASSLNGGLVNIQYF. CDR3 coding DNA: TGTGCCAGCAGTCTTAACGGGGGCCTGGTAAACATTCAGTACTTC.

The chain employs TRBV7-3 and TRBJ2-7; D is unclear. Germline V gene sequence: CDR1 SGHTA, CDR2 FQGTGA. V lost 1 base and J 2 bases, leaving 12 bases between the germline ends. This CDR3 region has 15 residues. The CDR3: CASSLNLGFTYEQYF. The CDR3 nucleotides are TGTGCCAGCAGCTTAAATTTGGGGTTCACCTACGAGCAGTACTTC. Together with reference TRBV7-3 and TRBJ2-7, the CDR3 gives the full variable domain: GAGVSQTPSNKVTEKGKYVELRCDPISGHTALYWYRQSLGQGPEFLIYFQGTGAADDSGLPNDRFFAVRPEGSVSTLKIQRTERGDSAVYLCASSLNLGFTYEQYFGPGTRLTVT.

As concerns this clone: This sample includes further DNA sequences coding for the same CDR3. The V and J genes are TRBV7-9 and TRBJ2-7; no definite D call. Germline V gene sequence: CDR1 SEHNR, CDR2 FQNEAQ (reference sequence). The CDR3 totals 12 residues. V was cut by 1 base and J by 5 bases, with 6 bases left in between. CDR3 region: CASSLDRDEQYF. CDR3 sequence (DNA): TGTGCCAGCAGCTTAGATCGGGACGAGCAGTACTTC.